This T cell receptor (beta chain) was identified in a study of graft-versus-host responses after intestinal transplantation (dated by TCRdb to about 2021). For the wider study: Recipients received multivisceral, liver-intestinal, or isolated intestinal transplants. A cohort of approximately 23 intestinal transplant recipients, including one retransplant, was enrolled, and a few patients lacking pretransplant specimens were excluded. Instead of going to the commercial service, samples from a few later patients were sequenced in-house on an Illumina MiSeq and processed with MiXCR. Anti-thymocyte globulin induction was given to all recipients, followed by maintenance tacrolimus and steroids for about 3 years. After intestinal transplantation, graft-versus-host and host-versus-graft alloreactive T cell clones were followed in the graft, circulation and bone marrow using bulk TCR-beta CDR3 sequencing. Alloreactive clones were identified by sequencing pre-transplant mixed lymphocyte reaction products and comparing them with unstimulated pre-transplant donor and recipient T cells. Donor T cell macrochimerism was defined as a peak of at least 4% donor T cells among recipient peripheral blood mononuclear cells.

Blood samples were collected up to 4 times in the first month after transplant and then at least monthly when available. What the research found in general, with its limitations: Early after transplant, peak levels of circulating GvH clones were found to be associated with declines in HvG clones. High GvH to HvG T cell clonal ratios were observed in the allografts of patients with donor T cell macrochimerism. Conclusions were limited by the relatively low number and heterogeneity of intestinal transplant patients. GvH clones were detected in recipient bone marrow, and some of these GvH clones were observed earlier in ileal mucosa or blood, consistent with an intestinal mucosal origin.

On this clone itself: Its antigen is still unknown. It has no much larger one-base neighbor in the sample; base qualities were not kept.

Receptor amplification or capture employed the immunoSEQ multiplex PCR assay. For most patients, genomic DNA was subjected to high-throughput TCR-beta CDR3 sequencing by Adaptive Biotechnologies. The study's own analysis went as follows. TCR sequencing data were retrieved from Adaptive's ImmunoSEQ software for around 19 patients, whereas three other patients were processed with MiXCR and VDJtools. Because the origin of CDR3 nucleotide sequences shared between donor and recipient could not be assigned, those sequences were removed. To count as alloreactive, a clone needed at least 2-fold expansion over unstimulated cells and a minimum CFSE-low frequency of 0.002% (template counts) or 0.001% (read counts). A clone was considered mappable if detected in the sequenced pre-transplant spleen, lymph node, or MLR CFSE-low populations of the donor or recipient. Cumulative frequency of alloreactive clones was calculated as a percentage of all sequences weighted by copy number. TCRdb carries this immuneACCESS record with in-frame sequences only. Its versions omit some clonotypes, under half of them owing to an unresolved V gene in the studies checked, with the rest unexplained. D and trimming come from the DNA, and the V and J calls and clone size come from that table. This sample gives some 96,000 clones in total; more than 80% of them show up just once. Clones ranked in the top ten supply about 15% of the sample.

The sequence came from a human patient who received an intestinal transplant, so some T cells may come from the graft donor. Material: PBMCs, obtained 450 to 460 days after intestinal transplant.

The DNA sequence is TGTGCCAGCAGCTCCTTAAGGGGGGGGCAATCCTACAATGAGCAGTTCTTC. Protein translation: CASSSLRGGQSYNEQFF. The sequence is built from TRBV11-2 and TRBJ2-1; the D gene is perhaps TRBD2, from 7 matching bases. From the germline V gene, CDR1 is SGHAT and CDR2 is FQNNGV. From the cysteine up to the phenylalanine, the CDR3 has a length of 17 residues. Just CDR3 DNA is preserved here, 51 bases in frame from base 1. V is shortened by 4 bases, J by 1 base, and the region joining them spans 17 bases.